These 29 T cell receptor beta chains came from one sample sequenced in a study of T cell responses to AZD1222 COVID-19 vaccine. The table came from immunoSEQ multiplex PCR; TCRdb's copy has only in-frame clones and leaves some out. The data hold under 150,000 clones, with 70% to 90% observed a single time. The source was peripheral blood, collected on day 0 of AZD1222 vaccination. The receptor set was obtained from an adult in good health.

The chain uses TRBV7-2 and TRBJ1-1, with a tentative D call TRBD1 (6 bases). Trimming cost V 7 bases and J 5 bases, with 17 bases left between them. Germline CDR1 SGHTA, CDR2 FQGNSA. The CDR3 consists of 14 residues. The CDR3 sequence is CASTTTGSGTEAFF. The DNA for the CDR3 is TGTGCCAGCACCACCACAGGGTCGGGGACTGAAGCTTTCTTT. The variable domain in full, with the rest retrieved from reference TRBV7-2 and TRBJ1-1, is GAGVSQSPSNKVTEKGKDVELRCDPISGHTALYWYRQSLGQGLEFLIYFQGNSAPDKSGLPSDRFSAERTGGSVSTLTIQRTQQEDSAVYLCASTTTGSGTEAFFGQGTRLTVV.

The chain links TRBV4-2 to TRBJ2-4; unclear D gene. V lost 1 base and J 0 bases, leaving 10 bases between the germline ends. Germline V CDR1 and CDR2: LGHNA, YNFKEQ. The CDR3 sequence is 16 residues long. CDR3: CASSQGRELAKNIQYF. The CDR3 region has the DNA TGTGCCAGCAGCCAAGGGCGTGAACTAGCCAAAAACATTCAGTACTTC.

This sequence joins TRBV5-6 and TRBJ1-4; 9 nucleotides agree with TRBD1. The CDR3 spans 17 residues. The junction had 8 bases not matched to a gene; V was cut back by 4 bases and J by 1 base. Germline CDR1 is SGHDT and CDR2 is YYEEEE. CDR3 DNA: TGTGCCAGCAGCCCTCGGGACAGGGTGGGAACTAATGAAAAACTGTTTTTT. Protein: CASSPRDRVGTNEKLFF.

A single count supports this clone. In the same sample, other DNA sequences code for this CDR3. The chain links TRBV5-4 to TRBJ1-1; D is undetermined. The V end was cut by 5 bases, the J end by 1 base, with 15 bases between. Germline V gene data show CDR1 as SGHNT and CDR2 as YYREEE (reference sequence). CDR3 length: 15 residues. The CDR3 loop reads CASSPGGHKNTEAFF. DNA for the CDR3: TGTGCCAGCAGTCCTGGTGGGCACAAGAACACTGAAGCTTTCTTT. The whole variable domain, filled in from reference TRBV5-4 and TRBJ1-1, reads ETGVTQSPTHLIKTRGQQVTLRCSSQSGHNTVSWYQQALGQGPQFIFQYYREEENGRGNFPPRFSGLQFPNYSSELNVNALELDDSALYLCASSPGGHKNTEAFFGQGTRLTVV.

The chain employs TRBV5-4 and TRBJ2-2; possible D gene TRBD1, 5 bases. The CDR3 contains 15 residues. Trimming cost V 4 bases and J 5 bases, with 15 bases left between them. Germline CDR1 and CDR2: SGHNT and YYREEE (reference sequence). CDR3 amino acids: CASSRKDTKTGELFF. CDR3 in DNA: TGTGCCAGCAGCCGGAAGGACACTAAAACCGGGGAGCTGTTTTTT. The full variable domain, with the rest looked up from reference TRBV5-4 and TRBJ2-2, is ETGVTQSPTHLIKTRGQQVTLRCSSQSGHNTVSWYQQALGQGPQFIFQYYREEENGRGNFPPRFSGLQFPNYSSELNVNALELDDSALYLCASSRKDTKTGELFFGEGSRLTVL.

For this clone: It is likely a read error, because the conserved phenylalanine at the end of the CDR3 is missing. The limits of the CDR3 on the DNA are not certain, so only TCRdb's listed CDR3 is given. The rearrangement joins TRBV30 to TRBJ1-3. CDR1 and CDR2 (germline): GTSNPN, SVGIG (reference sequence). The CDR3 extends over 9 residues, inclusive of both ends. CDR3 sequence reads: CAWSVISQG.

The chain uses TRBV19 and TRBJ1-5; no clear D gene. V dropped 5 bases and J dropped 3 bases, with 8 bases sitting between them. Looked up from germline, CDR1 is LNHDA and CDR2 is SQIVND (reference sequence). This CDR3 is 13 amino acids long. Here the CDR3 reads CASSGRNNQPQHF. CDR3 DNA: TGTGCCAGTAGTGGGCGGAACAATCAGCCCCAGCATTTT.

The chain is built from TRBV7-9 and TRBJ2-5; D may be TRBD2 (5 bases). V lost 0 bases and J lost 5, with 7 bases in between. There are 13 residues in the CDR3. Germline CDR1 SEHNR, CDR2 FQNEAQ (reference sequence). The CDR3 sequence is CASSLAGVETQYF. For the CDR3, the DNA is TGTGCCAGCAGCTTAGCCGGGGTCGAGACCCAGTACTTC.

The chain recombines TRBV10-3 with TRBJ2-1, with 10 bases lining up with TRBD2. Germline-derived CDR1 and CDR2 are ENHRY and SYGVKD. V lost 8 bases and J lost 4; bases outside the gene matches: 2. The CDR3 sequence is 13 residues long. CDR3 bases: TGTGCCATCGGGACTAGCGAATACAATGAGCAGTTCTTC. Amino acid sequence: CAIGTSEYNEQFF.

This clone has a handful of counts. V and J are TRBV4-1 and TRBJ1-2; D gene ambiguous. V gave up 1 base and J gave up 2 bases, with 14 bases separating them. Germline V CDR1 and CDR2: MGHRA, YSYEKL. The CDR3 is 16 residues long. This CDR3 reads CASSQAEILGNYGYTF. The CDR3 coding sequence is TGCGCCAGCAGCCAAGCGGAGATCCTAGGAAACTATGGCTACACCTTC.

V usage is TRBV6-5 and J usage is TRBJ2-7, with 10 bases aligning to TRBD2. Germline V gene data show CDR1 as MNHEY and CDR2 as SVGAGI. The V and J ends lost 8 bases and 3 bases, in that order; junction bases with no gene match: 10. CDR3 length: 15 residues. The CDR3 DNA sequence: TGTGCCAGCGGAAAAAGTAGCGGGGGGCTCTACGAGCAGTACTTC. Its protein product is CASGKSSGGLYEQYF.

This rearrangement joins TRBV6-6 to TRBJ1-6; 7 positions match TRBD1. The J segment lost 6 bases and the V segment lost 2 bases, leaving 7 bases of the junction unmatched. The CDR3 has 16 residues. Germline CDR1 and CDR2: MNHNY and SVGAGI (reference sequence). The CDR3: CASSYGRGLGNSPLHF. The CDR3 DNA reads as TGTGCCAGCAGTTACGGGAGGGGGCTAGGTAATTCACCCCTCCACTTT.

This clone was picked up one time. The chain is built from TRBV6-5 and TRBJ1-1; D is unresolved. The CDR3 has 16 residues. The germline gives CDR1 MNHEY, CDR2 SVGAGI. The V and J ends lost 0 bases and 1 base respectively, with 12 bases between them. The CDR3 spells CASSYSVNLANTEAFF. The CDR3 bases are TGTGCCAGCAGTTACTCTGTCAACTTGGCGAACACTGAAGCTTTCTTT.

The chain carries TRBV9 and TRBJ2-1; tentatively, D is TRBD2 (7 bases). This CDR3 is built from 14 residues. CDR1 SGDLS and CDR2 YYNGEE come from the germline V gene. Trimming shortened V by 7 bases and J by 2 bases, and 13 bases separated the two germline ends. CDR3 region: CASGAGGPYNEQFF. The DNA for the CDR3 is TGTGCCAGCGGCGCCGGGGGGCCCTACAATGAGCAGTTCTTC.

The chain couples TRBV27 to TRBJ2-7; D unresolved. The germline V gene has CDR1 MNHEY and CDR2 SMNVEV (reference sequence). Trimming took off 3 bases at V and 5 bases at J, with 20 bases between the two ends. The CDR3 runs to 16 residues. The CDR3 DNA reads as TGTGCCAGCAGTTTTCTTTGGGCCGGTTCCGGAGACGAGCAGTACTTC. Translated: CASSFLWAGSGDEQYF.

This clone was seen more than once but under ten times. The V call is TRBV27, the J call TRBJ2-1, with a possible D match to TRBD1 (7 bases). CDR1 and CDR2 (germline): MNHEY, SMNVEV (reference sequence). V was pared by 6 bases and J by 0 bases, with 12 bases between. The CDR3 extends over 15 amino acids. CDR3 residues: CASSFQGGSYNEQFF. DNA of the CDR3: TGTGCCAGCAGCTTTCAGGGGGGCTCCTACAATGAGCAGTTCTTC.

V gene TRBV9 combines with J gene TRBJ2-5; D is possibly TRBD1 (7 bases). The germline gives CDR1 SGDLS, CDR2 YYNGEE. Trimming shortened V by 4 bases and J by 3 bases, and 13 bases separated the two germline ends. This CDR3 region has 14 residues. The CDR3 sequence is CASSPQGGEETQYF. The CDR3 nucleotides read TGTGCCAGCAGCCCCCAGGGGGGAGAAGAGACCCAGTACTTC.

V is TRBV6-5 and J is TRBJ1-1; no reliable D call. This CDR3 is built from 15 residues. Germline CDR1 is MNHEY and CDR2 is SVGAGI. Trimming left V 6 bases short and J 5 bases short, with 19 bases between. The DNA of the CDR3 is TGTGCCAGCAGGCCCCCCCAGGATATGGGGACTGAAGCTTTCTTT. This sequence encodes CASRPPQDMGTEAFF.

The chain recombines TRBV7-8 with TRBJ2-5; TRBD1 might be the D (5 bases). The V end was cut by 5 bases, the J end by 0 bases, with 10 bases between. The CDR3 is 14 amino acids. Germline CDR1 SGHVS, CDR2 FQNEAQ. The CDR3 loop reads CASSIDSYQETQYF. The CDR3 region has the DNA TGTGCCAGCAGCATTGACAGCTACCAAGAGACCCAGTACTTC.

The J gene is TRBJ1-2, the V gene TRBV19, with 7 bases fitting TRBD1. V was pared by 10 bases and J by 3 bases, with 8 bases of the junction left unmatched. The CDR3 consists of 13 residues. CDR1 LNHDA and CDR2 SQIVND come from the germline V gene (reference sequence). CDR3 loop: CATMGGTDYGYTF. As DNA, the CDR3 is TGTGCCACTATGGGGGGGACAGACTATGGCTACACCTTC.

The chain uses TRBV7-8 and TRBJ1-2; D may be TRBD1 (5 bases). Trimming stripped 5 bases from V and 2 bases from J, with 21 bases between. The CDR3 loop spans 17 amino acids. The V gene's germline CDR1 is SGHVS and CDR2 FQNEAQ. The CDR3 region is CASSPRVGRGANYGYTF. CDR3 bases: TGTGCCAGCAGCCCCCGAGTCGGAAGAGGGGCGAACTATGGCTACACCTTC.

This chain joins TRBV18 and TRBJ1-3, with TRBD1 matching over 8 bases. V lost 1 base, J lost 0 bases, and 5 bases stayed unmatched. The CDR3 covers 17 residues. Germline values: CDR1 KGHSH, CDR2 LQKENI. CDR3 nucleotide sequence: TGTGCCAGCTCACCACGGGGGACAGGCACCTCTGGAAACACCATATATTTT. Translation: CASSPRGTGTSGNTIYF.

The chain uses TRBV2 and TRBJ2-3; TRBD1 matches at 7 bases. The germline gives CDR1 SNHLY, CDR2 FYNNEI. The CDR3 sequence is 15 residues long. The V segment lost 4 bases and the J segment 3 bases; nucleotides outside the gene matches: 7. The chain's CDR3 is CASSGTGEMTDTQYF. CDR3 bases: TGTGCCAGCAGTGGAACAGGGGAGATGACAGATACGCAGTATTTT.

The J gene is TRBJ2-2, the V gene TRBV11-2; 11 bases agree with TRBD2. Germline CDR1 and CDR2: SGHAT and FQNNGV. CDR3 length equals 16 residues. Trimming at V came to 3 bases and at J to 2 bases, leaving 2 bases not matched to a gene. The chain's CDR3 is CASSFSGGANTGELFF. The CDR3 bases are TGTGCCAGCAGCTTTAGCGGGGGGGCAAACACCGGGGAGCTGTTTTTT.

This chain links TRBV29-1 with TRBJ1-2; D unresolved. Germline values: CDR1 SQVTM, CDR2 ANQGSEA. The CDR3 contains 14 residues. V was clipped by 6 bases and J by 2 bases, with 16 bases between them. The CDR3 region is CSVRVGILNYGYTF. CDR3 nucleotide sequence: TGCAGCGTCCGGGTAGGGATATTGAACTATGGCTACACCTTC.

This clone was picked up one time. The V gene is TRBV19, the J gene TRBJ1-2; 9 bases align to TRBD1. There are 15 residues in the CDR3. CDR1 is LNHDA, CDR2 SQIVND, per germline (reference sequence). The ends lost 5 bases at V and 7 bases at J; junction bases unmatched: 11. In DNA form, the CDR3 reads TGTGCCAGTAGTTTACAGGGGGCGCCGGAATTTGGCTACACCTTC. The encoded protein is CASSLQGAPEFGYTF.

With respect to this clone: Other DNA sequences in this sample translate to the same CDR3. This chain connects TRBV5-6 to TRBJ1-2, with TRBD1 matching over 7 bases. The junction had 3 bases not matched to a gene; V was cut back by 2 bases and J by 5 bases. The CDR3 loop spans 13 amino acids. Germline CDR1 and CDR2: SGHDT and YYEEEE. Here the CDR3 DNA reads TGTGCCAGCAGCTTACAGGGGCAGTATGGCTACACCTTC. Protein: CASSLQGQYGYTF.

The chain combines TRBV7-8 with TRBJ2-7, with TRBD2 matching 12 bases. The CDR3 length is 15 residues. Looked up from germline, CDR1 is SGHVS and CDR2 is FQNEAQ. Trimming cost V 4 bases and J 2 bases; bases outside gene matches: 3. CDR3 amino acids: CASSWTSGTAYEQYF. The CDR3 region has the DNA TGTGCCAGCAGCTGGACTAGCGGGACCGCCTACGAGCAGTACTTC.

V and J are TRBV30 and TRBJ1-5; no clear D. The germline gives CDR1 GTSNPN, CDR2 SVGIG (reference sequence). The CDR3 covers 14 residues. Trimming took off 2 bases at V and 6 bases at J, with 14 bases between the two ends. CDR3 loop: CAWSTTTRGQPQHF. Written as DNA, the CDR3 is TGTGCCTGGAGTACTACCACGCGGGGTCAGCCCCAGCATTTT. The variable domain in full, with the rest retrieved from reference TRBV30 and TRBJ1-5, is SQTIHQWPATLVQPVGSPLSLECTVEGTSNPNLYWYRQAAGRGLQLLFYSVGIGQISSEVPQNLSASRPQDRQFILSSKKLLLSDSGFYLCAWSTTTRGQPQHFGDGTRLSIL.